This T cell receptor beta chain was identified in a study of T-cell reconstitution after alpha-beta-depleted transplantation in children. Preparation of the TCRbeta library was carried out with unique molecular identifiers. TCRdb used MiXCR to reprocess the PCR reads, holding one entry per CDR3 protein. This sample yields around 960,000 distinct CDR3 sequences, of which 25% to 35% are seen a single time; 28% belongs to the top ten. This clonotype was detected a few times. Its antigen is not identified. Study results and caveats: Once a year had passed after transplant, T-cell counts and diversity came mostly from newly produced T cells. Reported findings indicate that, about two months after transplant, alpha-beta T cells came from several hundred expanded clones, which were derived from non-depleted graft cells.

V shed 4 bases, J shed 8 bases, and the junction held 5 bases outside the gene matches. Germline CDR1 reads SGDLS; CDR2 reads YYNGEE. The CDR3 covers 14 residues. The chain couples TRBV9 to TRBJ2-1; 11 positions agree with TRBD1. The clonotype comes from a boy younger than two who had a stem cell transplant for SCID, so the T cells may come from the graft donor. Sequencing was performed on PBMCs, mostly from graft donor cells, taken 360 days after TCRalphabeta/CD19-depleted stem cell transplant. The CDR3 protein is CASSFRDRGDEQFF. CDR3 in DNA: TGTGCCAGCAGCTTCCGGGACAGGGGGGATGAGCAGTTCTTC.